This passage covers 23 T cell receptor beta chains from one sample sequenced in a study of shared clonotypes between healthy human individuals. Sequenced by immunoSEQ multiplex PCR; TCRdb stores in-frame clones only, minus some. The sample contains roughly 500,000 clones, roughly 95% of which appear only once. The sample taken for sequencing was naive CD4+ T cells sorted from blood. Specified subset: CD45RA+ positively selected. The receptor set was obtained from a woman aged 25-40 years in good health.

This rearrangement joins TRBV27 to TRBJ2-7, with a tentative D call TRBD2 (5 bases). Germline V lookup: CDR1 MNHEY, CDR2 SMNVEV (reference sequence). This CDR3 is built from 13 residues. Between the trimmed V and J ends, which lost 6 bases and 4 bases, there was a span of 13 bases. CDR3 sequence reads: CASSPSTTYEQYF. CDR3 bases: TGTGCCAGCAGCCCTAGCACCACTTACGAGCAGTACTTC.

Notes on this clone: Other DNA variants within this sample encode the same CDR3. The chain couples TRBV11-2 to TRBJ1-4, with D unresolved. CDR1 SGHAT and CDR2 FQNNGV come from the germline V gene. Trimming took 1 base from V and 8 from J, leaving 8 bases between them. The CDR3 extends over 13 amino acids. CDR3 sequence: CASSLGVGEKLFF. DNA for the CDR3: TGTGCCAGCAGCTTAGGAGTGGGAGAAAAACTGTTTTTT.

V is TRBV28 and J is TRBJ1-1, with TRBD1 identical over 7 bases. The ends lost 6 bases at V and 0 bases at J; junction bases unmatched: 4. CDR3 length: 14 residues. CDR1 and CDR2 from the germline V gene are MDHEN and SYDVKM. As DNA, the CDR3 is TGTGCCAGCAGCCGGACAGGCTTGAACACTGAAGCTTTCTTT. Amino acid sequence: CASSRTGLNTEAFF.

V gene TRBV7-6 combines with J gene TRBJ1-4; 8 bases line up with TRBD1. Germline V gene data show CDR1 as SGHVS and CDR2 as FNYEAQ. Trimming took 4 bases from V and 8 from J; bases not matched to a gene: 9. The CDR3 sequence is 15 residues long. The DNA for the CDR3 is TGTGCCAGCAGCTCCGGACAGGGTTTAGGAGAAAAACTGTTTTTT. Translated, it gives CASSSGQGLGEKLFF.

The chain joins TRBV4-1 to TRBJ2-7, with TRBD2 matching over 11 bases. Germline loops: CDR1 MGHRA, CDR2 YSYEKL. This CDR3 spans 18 amino acids. The V segment lost 0 bases and the J segment 4 bases; nucleotides outside the gene matches: 11. The DNA for the CDR3 is TGCGCCAGCAGCCAAGATTTGGGCGCACTAGCGGGGGTTTACGAGCAGTACTTC. Its protein product is CASSQDLGALAGVYEQYF.

The chain's CDR3 is CASSVRSNYGYTF. DNA for the CDR3: TGTGCCAGCAGTGTCCGCTCTAACTATGGCTACACCTTC. This sequence joins TRBV2 and TRBJ1-2, with unresolved D. The CDR3 length is 13 residues. From germline, CDR1 is SNHLY and CDR2 FYNNEI. The V gene lost 4 bases and the J gene lost 0 bases, with 6 bases spanning the gap.

CDR3 in DNA: TGTGCCAGCAGTTTAGGAGGGGTTGGAGGAAACACCATATATTTT. The encoded protein is CASSLGGVGGNTIYF. The gene calls are TRBV28 and TRBJ1-3; maybe TRBD1 (5 bases). The length of the CDR3 is 15 residues. Germline assignment: CDR1 MDHEN and CDR2 SYDVKM. V lost 2 bases and J lost 4, with 12 bases in between.

The count of this clone is one. V usage is TRBV6-5 and J usage is TRBJ2-1; 12 bases are a match to TRBD1. The ends lost 4 bases at V and 10 bases at J; junction bases unmatched: 11. The CDR3 totals 16 residues. CDR1 and CDR2 from the germline V gene are MNHEY and SVGAGI. The CDR3 here is CASSFGRGQGAGEQFF. In nucleotides, the CDR3 is TGTGCCAGCAGTTTCGGGAGGGGACAGGGGGCAGGGGAGCAGTTCTTC.

This rearrangement joins TRBV28 to TRBJ1-5; D is possibly TRBD1 (6 bases). Trimming left V 6 bases short and J 5 bases short, with 17 bases between. CDR3 length: 15 residues. Germline V gene data show CDR1 as MDHEN and CDR2 as SYDVKM. CDR3 nucleotide sequence: TGTGCCAGCAGATCCCTAGGGGGGCCCGATCAGCCCCAGCATTTT. Translation: CASRSLGGPDQPQHF.

This chain uses TRBV5-1 with TRBJ1-4; 7 bases fit TRBD1. CDR1 is SGHRS, CDR2 YFSETQ, per germline. The CDR3 runs 17 residues. Losses at the gene ends were 2 bases for V and 4 bases for J; bases not matched to a gene: 11. The CDR3 here is CASSLAGTDSYNEKLFF. In nucleotides, the CDR3 is TGCGCCAGCAGCTTAGCCGGGACAGACTCCTATAATGAAAAACTGTTTTTT.

The chain uses TRBV2 and TRBJ1-1; D remains unclear. Trimming removed 6 bases from V and 1 base from J, with 12 bases in between. Germline-derived CDR1 and CDR2 are SNHLY and FYNNEI. The CDR3 spans 14 residues. CDR3 coding DNA: TGTGCCAGCAGAGCGAGGACGACGAACACTGAAGCTTTCTTT. It encodes CASRARTTNTEAFF.

This chain connects TRBV6-5 to TRBJ1-2; 8 nucleotides line up with TRBD1. The V gene's germline CDR1 is MNHEY and CDR2 SVGAGI. The CDR3 runs 13 residues. V dropped 7 bases and J dropped 7; count of bases not matched to a gene: 8. Written as DNA, the CDR3 is TGTGCCAGCAAGGACAGGGATTTTGGTGGCTACACCTTC. Amino acid sequence: CASKDRDFGGYTF.

This chain uses TRBV6-5 with TRBJ1-4, with D hard to call. The germline V gene encodes CDR1 MNHEY and CDR2 SVGAGI. The germline V and J ends were trimmed by 3 bases and 8 bases, with 13 bases remaining between them. The CDR3 spans 14 residues. CDR3 nucleotide sequence: TGTGCCAGCAGTTATGACCGGTTGGGGGAAAAACTGTTTTTT. It codes for CASSYDRLGEKLFF.

The chain is built from TRBV6-1 and TRBJ2-7; D gene uncertain. Trimming removed 1 base from V and 0 bases from J, with 13 bases in between. The CDR3 totals 16 residues. CDR1 is MNHNS, CDR2 SASEGT, per germline. DNA for the CDR3: TGTGCCAGCAGTGAAGTTCTGACCCTGAGCTCCTACGAGCAGTACTTC. This encodes CASSEVLTLSSYEQYF.

The V gene is TRBV18, the J gene TRBJ2-6; 8 positions agree with TRBD1. The V segment lost 3 bases and the J segment 4 bases; nucleotides outside the gene matches: 5. In germline, CDR1 is KGHSH, CDR2 LQKENI. This CDR3 spans 16 amino acids. The CDR3 sequence is CASSPTGVGGANVLTF. CDR3 in DNA: TGTGCCAGCTCACCGACAGGGGTCGGCGGGGCCAACGTCCTGACTTTC.

V is TRBV28 and J is TRBJ2-7, with a weak D call TRBD1 (6 bases). The CDR3 is 14 residues long. Germline lookup yields CDR1 MDHEN and CDR2 SYDVKM. V lost 5 bases and J 6 bases, leaving 17 bases between the germline ends. As DNA, the CDR3 is TGTGCCAGCAGTCCTCGCTGGGGACAACCCGAGCAGTACTTC. It encodes CASSPRWGQPEQYF.

The chain couples TRBV14 to TRBJ2-1; D assignment may be TRBD1 or TRBD2 (5 bases each). The V and J ends lost 0 bases and 4 bases respectively, with 22 bases between them. The length of the CDR3 is 19 residues. CDR1 is SGHDN, CDR2 FVKESK, per germline. This chain's CDR3 is CASSQDTLRWVGGYNEQFF. DNA for the CDR3: TGTGCCAGCAGCCAAGACACCCTACGCTGGGTTGGGGGATACAATGAGCAGTTCTTC.

CDR3 nucleotides: TGCGCCAGCAGCTTGGCCTGGTGGACAGCTAATGAAAAACTGTTTTTT. It codes for CASSLAWWTANEKLFF. The chain employs TRBV5-1 and TRBJ1-4; perhaps TRBD1 as D (6 bases). The germline V gene encodes CDR1 SGHRS and CDR2 YFSETQ. Trimming removed 0 bases from V and 3 bases from J, with 12 bases in between. The CDR3 length is 16 residues.

The chain uses TRBV18 and TRBJ2-7; TRBD1 matches at 7 bases. Germline V gives CDR1 KGHSH, CDR2 LQKENI. The V and J ends lost 3 bases and 3 bases, in that order; junction bases with no gene match: 5. The CDR3 length is 14 residues. CDR3 in amino acids: CASSPQQGFYEQYF. CDR3 sequence (DNA): TGTGCCAGCTCACCTCAACAGGGGTTCTACGAGCAGTACTTC. The whole variable domain, remainder taken from reference TRBV18 and TRBJ2-7, is NAGVMQNPRHLVRRRGQEARLRCSPMKGHSHVYWYRQLPEEGLKFMVYLQKENIIDESGMPKERFSAEFPKEGPSILRIQQVVRGDSAAYFCASSPQQGFYEQYFGPGTRLTVT.

This rearrangement joins TRBV18 to TRBJ2-2; D not resolved. Germline assignment: CDR1 KGHSH and CDR2 LQKENI. V lost 8 bases to trimming and J lost 1 base, with 14 bases between them. This CDR3 has 15 amino acids. The CDR3 region is CASPQPWGNTGELFF. DNA for the CDR3: TGTGCCAGCCCGCAGCCGTGGGGGAACACCGGGGAGCTGTTTTTT.

The gene calls are TRBV12-2 and TRBJ2-7; the table assigns TRBD1, which was not confirmed against the DNA. TRBV12-2 is a recognized pseudogene. The CDR3 consists of 15 residues. DNA of the CDR3: TGTGCAAGTCGCTTAGGGACAGGGTTCGCCTACGAGCAGTACTTC. Amino acid sequence: CASRLGTGFAYEQYF.

The chain uses TRBV27 and TRBJ1-1; D is perhaps TRBD1 (6 bases). Trimming left V 6 bases short and J 5 bases short, with 19 bases between. This CDR3 has 15 residues. Looked up from germline, CDR1 is MNHEY and CDR2 is SMNVEV (reference sequence). For the CDR3, the DNA is TGTGCCAGCAGCACTGCCGGGGGGCGGCGGACTGAAGCTTTCTTT. Amino acids: CASSTAGGRRTEAFF.

The chain is built from TRBV27 and TRBJ2-7, with D possibly TRBD1 on 7 matching bases. Germline CDR1 MNHEY, CDR2 SMNVEV (reference sequence). The CDR3 spans 15 residues. Trimming shortened V by 7 bases and J by 7 bases, and 23 bases separated the two germline ends. This CDR3 reads CASKSASGSGGEQYF. The CDR3 nucleotides are TGTGCCAGCAAATCCGCGTCGGGGTCAGGGGGGGAGCAGTACTTC.